This is a list of T cell receptor beta chains from one sample in a study of cytomegalovirus exposure and HLA in healthy donors. Generated by immunoSEQ multiplex PCR, the TCRdb table keeps only in-frame clones and is missing some. The sample holds under 200,000 clones; almost 80% are singletons and the top ten take roughly 1.3%. Sequencing input: PBMCs. These receptor sequences come from a woman between 45 and 60 years old in good health and CMV-seronegative. Both conserved end residues are part of each CDR3. A D gene is named only where the DNA matches it firmly. Part of the rows lack a size; the others show once, few, many or a class for expanded clones.

j_gene,v_gene,d_gene,abundance,CDR3aa,CDR3nt
TRBJ2-1,TRBV28,TRBD1,.,CASSLYWTGTQISGSYNEQFF,TGTGCCAGCAGTTTATACTGGACAGGCACCCAGATCTCAGGGTCCTACAATGAGCAGTTCTTC
TRBJ2-1,TRBV4-1,.,once,CASSRNNKPGLQGNEQFF,TGCGCCAGCAGCCGTAACAACAAACCGGGACTACAGGGCAATGAGCAGTTCTTC
TRBJ2-7,TRBV20-1,.,.,CSASGGYEQYF,TGCAGTGCTTCCGGGGGCTACGAGCAGTACTTC
TRBJ1-4,TRBV5-1,TRBD1,few,CASAAVGQGITNEKLFF,TGCGCCAGCGCGGCAGTGGGACAGGGGATAACTAATGAAAAACTGTTTTTT
TRBJ1-3,TRBV5-4,.,.,CASSLQGSGNTIYF,TGTGCCAGCAGCTTGCAGGGCTCCGGAAACACCATATATTTT
TRBJ1-6,TRBV5-1,TRBD1,.,CASSLGDRSLINSYNSPLHF,TGCGCCAGCAGCTTGGGGGACAGGAGCCTTATAAACTCCTATAATTCACCCCTCCACTTT
TRBJ1-1,TRBV10-3,TRBD1,few,CAISGQGARTEAFF,TGTGCCATCAGTGGACAGGGGGCGCGCACTGAAGCTTTCTTT
TRBJ1-2,TRBV4-3,TRBD1,.,CASSRQGGFGYTF,TGCGCCAGCAGCCGACAGGGGGGGTTTGGCTACACCTTC
TRBJ1-3,TRBV4-2,.,.,CASSSQGYENTIYF,TGTGCCAGCAGCTCACAGGGATACGAAAACACCATATATTTT
TRBJ1-5,TRBV7-2,TRBD1,.,CASSLAGTANNQPQHF,TGTGCCAGCAGCTTAGCCGGGACAGCTAATAATCAGCCCCAGCATTTT
TRBJ2-7,TRBV7-3,TRBD1,once,CASSFDRVGEQYF,TGTGCCAGCAGCTTTGACAGGGTGGGCGAGCAGTACTTC
TRBJ1-1,TRBV7-8,.,.,CASSAPGSVAEAFF,TGTGCCAGCAGCGCCCCGGGGTCAGTGGCTGAAGCTTTCTTT
TRBJ2-7,TRBV4-2,TRBD2,.,CASSQDRGAYEQYF,TGTGCCAGCAGCCAAGACCGGGGGGCCTACGAGCAGTACTTC
TRBJ2-2,TRBV4-3,TRBD2,.,CASSQRVGGLGRIGELFF,TGCGCCAGCAGCCAAAGGGTTGGGGGACTAGGACGTATAGGGGAGCTGTTTTTT
TRBJ2-7,TRBV6-6,.,.,CASSSGVGTTDEQYF,TGTGCCAGCAGTTCCGGTGTCGGGACAACCGACGAGCAGTACTTC
TRBJ2-6,TRBV19,.,once,CASRPSDLSGANVLTF,TGTGCCAGTAGACCCAGCGACTTGTCTGGGGCCAACGTCCTGACTTTC
TRBJ2-3,TRBV7-2,.,.,CASSLVEWTDTQYF,TGTGCCAGCAGCTTAGTGGAGTGGACAGATACGCAGTATTTT
TRBJ2-1,TRBV9,.,.,CASSVVLLAGTDEQFF,TGTGCCAGCAGCGTAGTTTTACTAGCTGGCACCGATGAGCAGTTCTTC
TRBJ1-2,TRBV5-6,TRBD1,.,CASRAPGQRDFGYGYTF,TGTGCCAGCAGGGCTCCGGGACAGAGAGACTTTGGCTATGGCTACACCTTC
TRBJ2-1,TRBV7-9,.,.,CASSLARPEGDEQFF,TGTGCCAGCAGCTTAGCTCGCCCCGAGGGCGATGAGCAGTTCTTC
TRBJ1-1,TRBV28,TRBD1,few,CASSVRGLEAFF,TGTGCCAGCAGTGTTAGGGGGCTTGAAGCTTTCTTT
TRBJ1-3,TRBV5-1,.,.,CASSLAGSSGNTIYF,TGCGCCAGCAGCTTGGCCGGTAGCTCTGGAAACACCATATATTTT
TRBJ1-2,TRBV7-8,.,once,CASSLQPNYGYTF,TGTGCCAGCAGCCTACAGCCTAACTATGGCTACACCTTC
TRBJ2-2,TRBV4-3,.,.,CASSQDPARSTGELFF,TGCGCCAGCAGCCAAGACCCCGCCCGCAGCACCGGGGAGCTGTTTTTT
TRBJ2-3,TRBV15,.,.,CATSRSHQTRVQYF,TGTGCCACCAGCAGAAGCCACCAGACACGCGTGCAGTATTTT
TRBJ2-1,TRBV28,TRBD1,.,CASSSLTGQTYNEQFF,TGTGCCAGCAGTTCTCTAACGGGACAGACCTACAATGAGCAGTTCTTC
TRBJ2-3,TRBV15,.,.,CATSREAAADTQYF,TGTGCCACCAGCAGAGAGGCTGCGGCAGATACGCAGTATTTT
TRBJ1-3,TRBV27,.,.,CASSLSSSGNTIYF,TGTGCCAGCAGTTTGTCCTCCTCTGGAAACACCATATATTTT
TRBJ2-7,TRBV28,TRBD1,.,CASSLYQGARREQYF,TGTGCCAGCAGTTTATACCAGGGGGCGCGGAGGGAGCAGTACTTC
TRBJ1-2,TRBV7-2,TRBD1,.,CASSFAGGQLNYGYTF,TGTGCCAGCAGCTTTGCAGGGGGACAGCTTAACTATGGCTACACCTTC
TRBJ2-3,TRBV5-5,.,.,CASSEAGTKKTDTQYF,TGTGCCAGCAGCGAAGCCGGGACAAAAAAAACAGATACGCAGTATTTT
TRBJ2-7,TRBV7-2,.,few,CASSLIYRGANEQYF,TGTGCCAGCAGCTTAATATACCGGGGGGCAAACGAGCAGTACTTC
TRBJ1-1,TRBV7-9,.,.,CASSFVQGGAEAFF,TGTGCCAGCAGCTTTGTTCAGGGTGGCGCTGAAGCTTTCTTT
TRBJ1-5,TRBV7-9,TRBD1,.,CASSSQGDNQPQHF,TGTGCCAGCAGCTCACAGGGGGACAATCAGCCCCAGCATTTT
TRBJ2-7,TRBV10-3,TRBD2,few,CASRGAYEQYF,TGTGCCTCCCGGGGGGCCTACGAGCAGTACTTC
TRBJ2-1,TRBV19,TRBD2,.,CASSFGGEQFF,TGTGCCAGTAGTTTCGGGGGGGAGCAGTTCTTC
TRBJ2-7,TRBV28,.,.,CASVGQSREQYF,TGTGCCAGCGTAGGACAGTCAAGGGAGCAGTACTTC
TRBJ2-5,TRBV5-5,TRBD2,.,CASSPEASGTQYF,TGTGCCAGCAGCCCGGAGGCTAGCGGGACCCAGTACTTC
TRBJ2-1,TRBV19,.,.,CASIAGHSSYNEQFF,TGTGCCAGTATCGCAGGACATTCCTCCTACAATGAGCAGTTCTTC
TRBJ2-5,TRBV10-3,TRBD2,.,CAISGGTIQETQYF,TGTGCCATCAGTGGGGGGACTATCCAAGAGACCCAGTACTTC
TRBJ2-2,TRBV28,TRBD2,.,CASGRSTGTRDAGELFF,TGTGCCAGCGGTAGGTCGACCGGGACTAGGGATGCCGGGGAGCTGTTTTTT
TRBJ2-7,TRBV28,TRBD2,few,CASSERGALSYEQYF,TGTGCCAGCAGTGAGCGGGGGGCCCTCTCCTACGAGCAGTACTTC
TRBJ2-1,TRBV11-3,.,once,CASSLAGGGSRGEQFF,TGTGCCAGCAGCTTAGCTGGCGGGGGCTCTCGTGGGGAGCAGTTCTTC
TRBJ1-2,TRBV7-2,TRBD1,.,CASSSRQGLGYTF,TGTGCCAGCAGCTCGAGACAGGGGTTAGGCTACACCTTC
TRBJ1-5,TRBV6-8,TRBD1,few,CASSHTGDKGSNQPQHF,TGTGCCAGCAGCCATACAGGGGATAAGGGTAGCAATCAGCCCCAGCATTTT
TRBJ2-3,TRBV9,TRBD2,.,CASSVEPLAGGGDTQYF,TGTGCCAGCAGCGTAGAACCCCTAGCGGGAGGCGGGGATACGCAGTATTTT